The 27 T cell receptor beta chains below come from one sample, sequenced in a study of blood T cell repertoires in COVID-19 (dated by TCRdb to the early 2020s). Receptor libraries were prepared by the immunoSEQ multiplex PCR assay. The clones in this table, taken by TCRdb from immuneACCESS, are in-frame only. Not every clone is retained; where verified, under half of the shortfall comes from an unresolved V gene, and the cause of the rest is unknown. A total of 100,000 to 150,000 clones appear in this sample, 60% to 80% of them only once. The ten largest clones capture 1.5% to 2% of the sample. The sequenced material came from peripheral blood. The receptor source for this set is a woman in her 70s with acute or convalescent COVID-19.

The V and J genes are TRBV9 and TRBJ1-6; TRBD1 aligns across 7 bases. Germline CDR1 SGDLS, CDR2 YYNGEE. The CDR3 covers 15 residues. The V segment lost 0 bases and the J segment 7 bases; nucleotides outside the gene matches: 4. CDR3 nucleotide sequence: TGTGCCAGCAGCGTAGGACAGGGCGAGAATTCACCCCTCCACTTT. This sequence encodes CASSVGQGENSPLHF.

The rearrangement joins TRBV2 to TRBJ2-5; maybe TRBD1 (5 bases). Trimming took off 4 bases at V and 4 bases at J, with 13 bases between the two ends. Germline assignment: CDR1 SNHLY and CDR2 FYNNEI. The CDR3 runs 14 residues. Here the CDR3 reads CASSADTPRETQYF. Here the CDR3 DNA reads TGTGCCAGCAGTGCGGACACCCCCAGAGAGACCCAGTACTTC.

J is TRBJ2-1 and V is TRBV19; 14 nucleotides align to TRBD2. The CDR3 is 16 amino acids. Germline V gives CDR1 LNHDA, CDR2 SQIVND (reference sequence). J lost 5 bases, V lost 3 bases, and 3 bases had no gene match. The CDR3 nucleotides are TGTGCCAGTAGTATGGGGACTAGCGGGGGAAACAATGAGCAGTTCTTC. It is translated as CASSMGTSGGNNEQFF.

This clone was seen many times. The chain uses TRBV12-3 or TRBV12-4 and TRBJ1-1; TRBD1 matches 9 bases. The CDR3 runs 13 residues. V shed 7 bases and J 11 bases; nucleotides not matched to a gene: 11. The CDR3 DNA is TGTGCCAGCACTTCATGGACAGGGGAGAGCGCTTTCTTT. Encoded protein: CASTSWTGESAFF.

J is TRBJ2-2 and V is TRBV29-1; D gene uncertain. Germline V gives CDR1 SQVTM, CDR2 ANQGSEA. V lost 7 bases and J lost 4, with 13 bases in between. This CDR3 comprises 13 residues. CDR3 in amino acids: CSAPLPSTGELFF. The CDR3 region has the DNA TGCAGCGCGCCCCTTCCGAGCACCGGGGAGCTGTTTTTT.

The chain uses TRBV10-3 and TRBJ1-2; 7 nucleotides agree with TRBD1. The CDR3 totals 15 residues. Germline V lookup: CDR1 ENHRY, CDR2 SYGVKD. The junction had 7 bases not matched to a gene; V was cut back by 4 bases and J by 2 bases. This CDR3 reads CAISAKTGVNYGYTF. The CDR3 coding sequence is TGTGCCATCAGTGCAAAAACAGGGGTGAACTATGGCTACACCTTC.

This clone has more than one count but fewer than ten. The rearrangement joins TRBV10-2 to TRBJ1-1, with 7 bases aligning to TRBD1. This CDR3 spans 14 amino acids. In germline, CDR1 is WSHSY, CDR2 SAAADI. With V trimmed by 2 bases and J by 6 bases, 6 bases remained unmatched. Here the CDR3 reads CASSETGRGSEAFF. CDR3 bases: TGCGCCAGCAGTGAGACCGGCAGGGGGTCTGAAGCTTTCTTT.

This clone was counted only a few times. The chain links TRBV5-6 to TRBJ1-1; D unclear. CDR1 and CDR2 from the germline V gene are SGHDT and YYEEEE. Deletions cut 4 bases from V and 0 bases from J, with 16 bases between. The CDR3 spans 16 residues. This chain's CDR3 is CASSPLGYEMNTEAFF. In nucleotides, the CDR3 is TGTGCCAGCAGCCCTTTGGGCTACGAAATGAACACTGAAGCTTTCTTT. Complete variable domain (other parts from reference TRBV5-6 and TRBJ1-1): DAGVTQSPTHLIKTRGQQVTLRCSPKSGHDTVSWYQQALGQGPQFIFQYYEEEERQRGNFPDRFSGHQFPNYSSELNVNALLLGDSALYLCASSPLGYEMNTEAFFGQGTRLTVV.

The rearrangement joins TRBV3-1 (or the pseudogene TRBV3-2) to TRBJ2-2, with D tentatively TRBD2 (6 bases). The V gene lost 4 bases and the J gene lost 6 bases, with 24 bases spanning the gap. CDR1 LGHDT and CDR2 YNNKEL come from the germline V gene (reference sequence). The CDR3 contains 18 residues. This CDR3 reads CASSPITLAAGGSGELFF. Written as DNA, the CDR3 is TGTGCCAGCAGCCCCATCACCCTTGCAGCGGGTGGGTCCGGGGAGCTGTTTTTT.

J is TRBJ1-1 and V is TRBV27; no definite D call. The CDR3 runs to 17 residues. V lost 5 bases, J lost 4 bases, and 23 bases lay in between. Germline CDR1 MNHEY, CDR2 SMNVEV (reference sequence). CDR3 in DNA: TGTGCCAGCAGTGCTACCCCCTCGGCCCGAGGGCGCACTGAAGCTTTCTTT. Translation: CASSATPSARGRTEAFF.

In DNA, the CDR3 is TGTGCCAGCAGCTATGGGACTAGCGGGTCGTGGGATGAGCAGTTCTTC. The encoded protein is CASSYGTSGSWDEQFF. The chain links TRBV7-8 to TRBJ2-1; TRBD2 matches 12 bases. This CDR3 has 16 residues. With V trimmed by 4 bases and J by 8 bases, 9 bases remained unmatched. Per the germline V gene, CDR1 is SGHVS and CDR2 is FQNEAQ.

The chain links TRBV24-1 to TRBJ2-1, with a possible D match to TRBD2 (6 bases). Between the trimmed V and J ends, which lost 7 bases and 2 bases, there was a span of 8 bases. The CDR3 extends over 13 amino acids. Germline assignment: CDR1 KGHDR and CDR2 SFDVKD. The DNA for the CDR3 is TGTGCCACCAGCGGGAGAGCCTACAATGAGCAGTTCTTC. Translating gives CATSGRAYNEQFF.

A single count supports this clone. The chain is built from TRBV3-1 (or the pseudogene TRBV3-2) and TRBJ1-1; 10 bases fit TRBD1. The germline CDR1 and CDR2 sequences are LGHDT and YNNKEL (reference sequence). V was pared by 0 bases and J by 11 bases, with 3 bases of the junction left unmatched. This CDR3 has 13 amino acids. The CDR3 DNA is TGTGCCAGCAGCCAAGAAGAGGGACAGGGGGCTTTCTTT. Encoded protein: CASSQEEGQGAFF.

This clone was picked up a small number of times. This rearrangement joins TRBV23-1 to TRBJ2-1, with D perhaps matching TRBD1 (6 bases). TRBV23-1 is an ORF, and what it does is uncertain. CDR3 length: 16 amino acids. The germline V and J ends were trimmed by 2 bases and 9 bases, with 20 bases remaining between them. The CDR3 coding sequence is TGCGCCAGCAGTCAAAAACGGGCAGGGGAGTGGATTGAGCAGTTCTTC. Protein: CASSQKRAGEWIEQFF.

J is TRBJ2-3 and V is TRBV19; 7 bases map to TRBD2. This CDR3 region has 15 residues. The ends lost 4 bases at V and 7 bases at J; junction bases unmatched: 11. From germline, CDR1 is LNHDA and CDR2 SQIVND (reference sequence). The CDR3 here is CASSRAGDLINTQYF. DNA of the CDR3: TGTGCCAGTAGTAGGGCGGGAGATTTGATAAATACGCAGTATTTT.

The chain links TRBV4-2 to TRBJ1-1; no clear D gene. Deletions cut 0 bases from V and 8 bases from J, with 7 bases between. The CDR3 is 12 residues long. Germline-derived CDR1 and CDR2 are LGHNA and YNFKEQ. The CDR3 nucleotides read TGTGCCAGCAGCCAAGATCCCAGGGAAGCTTTCTTT. It translates to CASSQDPREAFF.

The chain recombines TRBV6-1 with TRBJ2-5; D unclear. CDR1 and CDR2 (germline): MNHNS, SASEGT. The CDR3 totals 15 residues. Trimming stripped 1 base from V and 5 bases from J, with 14 bases between. The CDR3 sequence: CASSEGILTEETQYF. In nucleotides, the CDR3 is TGTGCCAGCAGTGAAGGGATCCTTACGGAGGAGACCCAGTACTTC.

The chain is built from TRBV19 and TRBJ2-1; possibly TRBD2 for D (5 bases). Germline V lookup: CDR1 LNHDA, CDR2 SQIVND (reference sequence). This CDR3 contains 14 residues. Trimming took 7 bases from V and 6 from J, leaving 16 bases between them. CDR3 residues: CASTQPGVGNEQFF. The DNA of the CDR3 is TGTGCCAGTACTCAGCCCGGGGTTGGCAATGAGCAGTTCTTC.

The chain has TRBV6-5 and TRBJ2-5; 7 bases are a match to TRBD1. V shed 11 bases, J shed 7 bases, and the junction held 13 bases outside the gene matches. This CDR3 contains 13 residues. Germline assignment: CDR1 MNHEY and CDR2 SVGAGI. CDR3: CAARTGAFVTQYF. The DNA of the CDR3 is TGTGCCGCAAGGACAGGCGCTTTTGTGACCCAGTACTTC.

The rearrangement joins TRBV4-3 to TRBJ1-2; TRBD1 matches 12 bases. Unmatched junction bases numbered 12, after V lost 0 bases and J lost 7 bases. The V gene's germline CDR1 is LGHNA and CDR2 YSLEER. The CDR3 is 18 amino acids. The CDR3 spells CASSQDWGTGGASGGYTF. CDR3 bases: TGCGCCAGCAGCCAAGATTGGGGGACAGGGGGCGCCAGTGGTGGCTACACCTTC.

The chain combines TRBV29-1 with TRBJ2-1; TRBD1 is a possible D gene (5 bases). V was clipped by 3 bases and J by 5 bases, with 11 bases between them. CDR1 SQVTM and CDR2 ANQGSEA come from the germline V gene. This CDR3 is 13 amino acids long. The CDR3 region has the DNA TGCAGCGTTGACCCGACAGACAACAATGAGCAGTTCTTC. Amino acid sequence: CSVDPTDNNEQFF.

The chain combines TRBV5-8 with TRBJ2-1, with D possibly TRBD2 on 6 matching bases. Germline CDR1 SGHTS, CDR2 YDEGEE. The CDR3 runs 14 residues. V was shortened by 3 bases and J by 7 bases, with 14 bases between the two germline ends. The CDR3: CASSSGGSWNEQFF. The CDR3 nucleotides are TGTGCCAGCAGCTCTGGAGGGAGTTGGAATGAGCAGTTCTTC.

The chain employs TRBV19 and TRBJ2-1, with 10 bases matching TRBD2. The CDR3 covers 18 residues. CDR1 and CDR2 from the germline V gene are LNHDA and SQIVND (reference sequence). The trim removed 3 bases at V and 0 bases at J, leaving 8 bases unmatched. The CDR3 spells CASSIREAGGPSYNEQFF. The CDR3 DNA reads TGTGCCAGTAGTATCCGGGAAGCGGGGGGGCCCTCCTACAATGAGCAGTTCTTC.

This clone has a single count. The chain links TRBV2 to TRBJ1-2; 12 nucleotides line up with TRBD1. V gave up 7 bases and J gave up 6 bases; unmatched junction bases: 12. Germline-derived CDR1 and CDR2 are SNHLY and FYNNEI. The CDR3 extends over 16 amino acids. CDR3 sequence: CASTRDRGRIDDGYTF. CDR3 nucleotide sequence: TGTGCCAGCACAAGGGACAGGGGGCGCATAGATGATGGCTACACCTTC. The whole variable domain, filled in from reference TRBV2 and TRBJ1-2, reads EPEVTQTPSHQVTQMGQEVILRCVPISNHLYFYWYRQILGQKVEFLVSFYNNEISEKSEIFDDQFSVERPDGSNFTLKIRSTKLEDSAMYFCASTRDRGRIDDGYTFGSGTRLTVV.

The V call is TRBV5-1, the J call TRBJ2-7; D perhaps matches TRBD2 (5 bases). Germline CDR1 is SGHRS and CDR2 is YFSETQ. V was pared by 1 base and J by 3 bases, with 14 bases between. CDR3 length equals 15 residues. The CDR3 is CASSLKLEEFYEQYF. The CDR3 DNA reads as TGCGCCAGCAGCTTGAAACTGGAGGAATTCTACGAGCAGTACTTC.

This rearrangement joins TRBV28 to TRBJ1-4; D remains ambiguous. The V end was cut by 2 bases, the J end by 3 bases, with 10 bases between. In germline, CDR1 is MDHEN, CDR2 SYDVKM. The CDR3 contains 15 residues. The CDR3 is CASSLPGLANEKLFF. For the CDR3, the DNA is TGTGCCAGCAGTTTACCGGGATTAGCTAATGAAAAACTGTTTTTT. The whole variable domain, remainder taken from reference TRBV28 and TRBJ1-4, is DVKVTQSSRYLVKRTGEKVFLECVQDMDHENMFWYRQDPGLGLRLIYFSYDVKMKEKGDIPEGYSVSREKKERFSLILESASTNQTSMYLCASSLPGLANEKLFFGSGTQLSVL.

This clone occurred once. V usage is TRBV6-5 and J usage is TRBJ2-5, with 7 nucleotides matching TRBD2. Germline V gene lookup returns CDR1 MNHEY and CDR2 SVGAGI. V trimming: 8 bases; J trimming: 2 bases; junction bases outside the gene matches: 2. The CDR3 spans 12 residues. The CDR3 here is CASARGQETQYF. CDR3 bases: TGTGCCAGCGCGCGGGGGCAAGAGACCCAGTACTTC.